This TCR beta chain was documented in a study of T cell responses to AZD1222 COVID-19 vaccine. Study findings and constraints: The donor group comprised mostly white British people and more females; the analysis possibly underestimated clonal diversity. Spike was spanned by vaccine-associated CD4 TCRs, with dominance at 160-218 and 743-854. Two doses of AZD1222 preceded a rise in Spike-specific TCR breadth and depth. Repertoires were obtained solely post-peak T cell response.

The CDR3 has 15 residues. Germline V gene sequence: CDR1 MNHEY, CDR2 SMNVEV (reference sequence). The V gene end was trimmed by 5 bases and the J gene end by 6 bases; junction bases not matched to a gene: 12. The repertoire was sequenced with immunoSEQ multiplex PCR; TCRdb's copy has only in-frame clones and lacks some. The listing records about 140,000 clones. Worth noting for this clone: The antigen is unknown.

This TCR came from an adult in good health. Sequencing input: peripheral blood. This chain connects TRBV27 to TRBJ2-7, with TRBD2 matching over 8 bases. Here the CDR3 DNA reads TGTGCCAGCAGTCCAAGCGGGGGCGCGCTACCCGAGCAGTACTTC. Translated, it gives CASSPSGGALPEQYF.